In this sample, the clone carrying this T cell receptor beta chain turned up many times. What it recognizes is unknown. RNA transcripts gave rise to amplified TCR beta CDR3 regions. Using the HTBI primer set, a first-round RT-PCR was run on the TCR CDR3. TCRdb reprocessed the multiplex PCR reads with MiXCR, giving one entry per CDR3 protein. Of a few hundred thousand distinct CDR3 sequences listed, 40% to 55% were seen once; the top ten hold around 8%. Graves' hyperthyroidism qualified as stable when ophthalmopathy did not progress within 18 months. Not enrolled were patients with uncontrolled infection, other autoimmune disease, pregnancy or lactation. Clinical symptoms, serum thyroxine, TRAb, thyroid ultrasound and orbital computed tomography informed diagnoses. Germline V gene data show CDR1 as LGHNT and CDR2 as FRNRAP. V dropped 2 bases and J dropped 10 bases, with 23 bases sitting between them. This CDR3 region has 16 residues.

These data originate in a study of T cells in Graves' hyperthyroidism and ophthalmopathy. Study-wide points: Most thyroid clonotypes expanded above 0.001 appeared in blood too.

The V and J genes are TRBV12-5 and TRBJ1-1; a possible D gene is TRBD1 (5 bases). Sequencing input: peripheral blood or thyroid tissue (not recorded which). This TCR was sampled from a woman younger than 30 with Graves' hyperthyroidism. CDR3 in DNA: TGTGCTAGTGGTTTGTATCTTGGTCGGGACGGCTTCTCAGCTTTCTTT. Encoded protein: CASGLYLGRDGFSAFF.